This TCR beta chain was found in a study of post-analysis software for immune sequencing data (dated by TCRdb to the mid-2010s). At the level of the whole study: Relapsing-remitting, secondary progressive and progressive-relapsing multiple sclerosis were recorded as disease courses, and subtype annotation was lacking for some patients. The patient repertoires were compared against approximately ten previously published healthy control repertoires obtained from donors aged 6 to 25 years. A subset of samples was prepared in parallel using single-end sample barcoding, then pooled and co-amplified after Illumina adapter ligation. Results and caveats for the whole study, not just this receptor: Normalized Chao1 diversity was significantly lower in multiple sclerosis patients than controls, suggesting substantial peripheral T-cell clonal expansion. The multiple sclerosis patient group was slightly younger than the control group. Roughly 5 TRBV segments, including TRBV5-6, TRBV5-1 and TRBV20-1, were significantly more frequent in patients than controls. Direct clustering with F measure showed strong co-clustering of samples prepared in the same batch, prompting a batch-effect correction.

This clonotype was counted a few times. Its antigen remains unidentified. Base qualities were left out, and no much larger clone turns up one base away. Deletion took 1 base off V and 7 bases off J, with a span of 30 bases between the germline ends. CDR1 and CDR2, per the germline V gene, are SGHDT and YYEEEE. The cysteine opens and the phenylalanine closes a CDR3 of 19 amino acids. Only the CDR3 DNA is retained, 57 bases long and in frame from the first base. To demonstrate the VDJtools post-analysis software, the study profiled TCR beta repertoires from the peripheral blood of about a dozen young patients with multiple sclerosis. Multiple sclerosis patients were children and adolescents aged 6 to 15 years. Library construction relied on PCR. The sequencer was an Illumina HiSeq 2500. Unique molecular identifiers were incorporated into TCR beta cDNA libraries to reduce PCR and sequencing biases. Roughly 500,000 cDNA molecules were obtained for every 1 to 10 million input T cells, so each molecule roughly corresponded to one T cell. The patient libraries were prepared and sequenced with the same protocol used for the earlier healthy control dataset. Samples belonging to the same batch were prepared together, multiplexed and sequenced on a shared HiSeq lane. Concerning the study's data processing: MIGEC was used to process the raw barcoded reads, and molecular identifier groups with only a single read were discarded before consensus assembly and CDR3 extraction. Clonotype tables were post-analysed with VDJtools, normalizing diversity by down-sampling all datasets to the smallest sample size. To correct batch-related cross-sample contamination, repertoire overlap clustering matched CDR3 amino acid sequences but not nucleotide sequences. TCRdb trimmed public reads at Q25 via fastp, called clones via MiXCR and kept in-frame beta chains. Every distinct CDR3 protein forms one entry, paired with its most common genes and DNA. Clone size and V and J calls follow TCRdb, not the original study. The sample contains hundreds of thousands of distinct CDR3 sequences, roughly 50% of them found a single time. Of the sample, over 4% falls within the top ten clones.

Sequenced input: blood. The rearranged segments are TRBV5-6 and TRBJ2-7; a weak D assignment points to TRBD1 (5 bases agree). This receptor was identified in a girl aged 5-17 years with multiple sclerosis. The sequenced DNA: TGTGCCAGCAGCTTGCTTAGCCAGGGTACCCACAAATTAAACAATGAGCAGTACTTC. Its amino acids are CASSLLSQGTHKLNNEQYF. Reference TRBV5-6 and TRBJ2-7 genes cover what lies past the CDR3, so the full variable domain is DAGVTQSPTHLIKTRGQQVTLRCSPKSGHDTVSWYQQALGQGPQFIFQYYEEEERQRGNFPDRFSGHQFPNYSSELNVNALLLGDSALYLCASSLLSQGTHKLNNEQYFGPGTRLTVT.